This T cell receptor beta chain was recorded in a study of control samples from healthy donors and cancer patients. Trimming at V came to 5 bases and at J to 4 bases, leaving 6 bases not matched to a gene. Germline V gene sequence: CDR1 SNHLY, CDR2 FYNNEI. The CDR3 spans 15 residues. Data came from immunoSEQ multiplex PCR; TCRdb stores just in-frame clones and leaves some out. The sample records roughly 120,000 clones, less than 95% being singletons. This clonotype was obtained from a human donor in good health. The donor label of this sample is uncertain. Sample: blood. The chain uses TRBV2 and TRBJ1-5; 9 bases agree with TRBD1. CDR3 nucleotide sequence: TGTGCCAGCAGTTCGGACAGGGGTCGGAATCAGCCCCAGCATTTT. Translation: CASSSDRGRNQPQHF. The variable domain in full, completed from reference TRBV2 and TRBJ1-5, reads EPEVTQTPSHQVTQMGQEVILRCVPISNHLYFYWYRQILGQKVEFLVSFYNNEISEKSEIFDDQFSVERPDGSNFTLKIRSTKLEDSAMYFCASSSDRGRNQPQHFGDGTRLSIL.